The rows below give T cell receptor beta chains drawn from one sample of a study of T cell responses to AZD1222 COVID-19 vaccine. Using immunoSEQ multiplex PCR, the repertoire was profiled, and TCRdb retains in-frame clones only, with some absent. The table includes under 200,000 clones, about 92% detected once. The sequencing used peripheral blood, collected 28 days after the second AZD1222 dose. These receptors all come from an adult who received the AZD1222 COVID-19 vaccine. Each CDR3 is given with its conserved first and last residue. The D gene is left open where the match is weak. Clone size appears in some rows only: once, few, many, or a class for an expanded clone.

size,V,J,D,CDR3,DNA
.,TRBV7-9,TRBJ2-3,TRBD2,CASSSGTRARTDTQYF,TGTGCCAGCAGCTCCGGGACTAGAGCACGCACAGATACGCAGTATTTT
.,TRBV4-2,TRBJ2-1,.,CASSQEPGPPYNEQFF,TGTGCCAGCAGCCAAGAACCAGGACCTCCCTACAATGAGCAGTTCTTC
.,TRBV7-9,TRBJ1-6,.,CASSLDSLGSPLHF,TGTGCCAGCAGCCTAGACAGCCTAGGATCACCCCTCCACTTT
.,TRBV10-3,TRBJ1-5,.,CAISEEVSKTELTF,TGTGCCATCAGTGAGGAGGTCTCCAAAACAGAGCTGACGTTT
.,TRBV6-6,TRBJ1-4,.,CASSPGATNEKLFF,TGTGCCAGCAGCCCAGGGGCCACTAATGAAAAACTGTTTTTT
once,TRBV6-6,TRBJ1-5,.,CASSSHRGEQPQHF,TGTGCCAGCAGCTCTCACCGGGGGGAACAGCCCCAGCATTTT
.,TRBV2,TRBJ1-1,.,CASNQGRDHSEAFF,TGTGCCAGCAACCAGGGGAGGGATCATAGTGAAGCTTTCTTT
.,TRBV5-1,TRBJ2-3,TRBD2,CASSFGQAGAQTDTQYF,TGCGCCAGCAGTTTTGGCCAAGCGGGGGCGCAGACAGATACGCAGTATTTT
.,TRBV6-2/TRBV6-3,TRBJ2-7,.,CASSYSPDEQYF,TGTGCCAGCAGTTACTCTCCTGACGAGCAGTACTTC
.,TRBV2,TRBJ1-2,.,CASSQGLNYGYTF,TGTGCCAGCAGTCAGGGGTTAAACTATGGCTACACCTTC
once,TRBV19,TRBJ1-2,.,CASSMRSAGLEGYTF,TGTGCCAGTAGTATGAGATCGGCAGGTTTGGAGGGCTACACCTTC
.,TRBV19,TRBJ2-3,.,CASSRDLLSTDTQYF,TGTGCCAGTAGTCGGGACCTATTGAGCACAGATACGCAGTATTTT
.,TRBV12-2,TRBJ1-6,.,CASPLNRDEGSPLHF,TGTGCAAGTCCCCTAAACAGGGACGAGGGTTCACCCCTCCACTTT
few,TRBV13,TRBJ2-7,TRBD1,CASSRGGQGGSYEQYF,TGTGCCAGCAGCCGAGGAGGACAGGGTGGCTCCTACGAGCAGTACTTC
.,TRBV7-3,TRBJ1-1,.,CASSVSPNTEAFF,TGTGCCAGCAGCGTAAGTCCGAACACTGAAGCTTTCTTT
.,TRBV5-1,TRBJ1-3,.,CASSLDLGNTIYF,TGCGCCAGCAGCTTGGACCTTGGAAACACCATATATTTT
.,TRBV12-5,TRBJ1-2,TRBD1,CASGSGTESGGYTF,TGTGCTAGTGGTTCCGGGACAGAGTCAGGCGGCTACACCTTC
.,TRBV29-1,TRBJ2-3,.,CSVNRGRRMFTDTQYF,TGCAGCGTCAACCGGGGTAGACGGATGTTCACAGATACGCAGTATTTT
.,TRBV2,TRBJ1-2,TRBD1,CASSPDRGLFSYTF,TGTGCCAGCAGTCCGGACAGGGGGCTATTCTCCTACACCTTC
.,TRBV6-2/TRBV6-3,TRBJ2-1,TRBD2,CASSFDGLAGGTLHNEQFF,TGTGCCAGCAGTTTCGACGGACTAGCGGGGGGGACTCTTCACAATGAGCAGTTCTTC
.,TRBV4-3,TRBJ1-1,TRBD1,CASSQWDSMNTEAFF,TGCGCCAGCAGCCAATGGGACAGTATGAACACTGAAGCTTTCTTT
.,TRBV10-3,TRBJ2-1,.,CAISPGARANEQFF,TGTGCCATCAGTCCAGGAGCCAGGGCCAATGAGCAGTTCTTC